The present entry profiles one T cell receptor (beta chain) with its context. This entry is derived from a study of blood T cell repertoires in COVID-19. The wider study: From T cells, B-cell-depleted T cells, or PBMCs came the material, which was cDNA or gDNA.

Deletions cut 4 bases from V and 1 base from J, with 6 bases between. The length of the CDR3 is 12 residues. Germline-derived CDR1 and CDR2 are SQVTM and ANQGSEA. The study drew participants aged about 18 to 89 years from some 24 US areas. Contact with a PCR-confirmed or clinician-diagnosed COVID-19 case occurred within 2 weeks of entry. Per the original methods: Cell counts per sample came from amplifying reference gene primers. Method: immunoSEQ multiplex PCR; TCRdb's copy keeps in-frame clones and lacks some. Clone size and the V and J calls come from that table; the DNA yielded D and trimming. The data hold approximately 220,000 clones, with under 90% observed a single time.

This clonotype was obtained from a woman in her fifties or sixties who had been exposed to COVID-19. The source material was PBMCs or T cells enriched from blood (not recorded which). V is TRBV29-1 and J is TRBJ2-3; D not certain. In DNA, the CDR3 is TGCAGCGTTGGCAGCGGCACAGATACGCAGTATTTT. It yields the protein CSVGSGTDTQYF.